This T cell receptor (beta chain) was profiled in a study of blood T cells in healthy people across ages. Findings and caveats of the study: Researchers report that TCR beta diversity correlated strongly with naive T cell percentage.

Trimming shortened V by 3 bases and J by 5 bases, and 20 bases separated the two germline ends. This CDR3 contains 15 residues. Germline V CDR1 and CDR2: DFQATT, SNEGSKA (reference sequence). It was around 10 milliliters of peripheral blood that were drawn from each donor. This clonotype showed up just a few times. The antigen remains unidentified. The use of a sample-barcoded 5' primer and a J-beta primer mix characterized a second PCR of about 7 to 12 cycles. TCRdb reprocessed the 5' RACE reads via MiXCR and lists one record per CDR3 protein. The table has 800,000 to 1,300,000 distinct CDR3 sequences, under 30% seen once. This sample also belongs to another study, concerning T cells of mothers and their children. That work contributes: In cDNA synthesis, all of the extracted RNA was used at 1.5 ug per 15 ul. Maternal samples each gave over 9 million TCR beta CDR3 reads, and child samples roughly 3 million each.

The sequence came from a girl aged 2 to 10 in good health. What was sequenced was blood. The chain employs TRBV20-1 and TRBJ2-7, with D possibly being TRBD1 (6 bases). The CDR3 bases are TGCAGTGCTAGGGACCCACAGGGTACCTTGGACGAGCAGTACTTC. It encodes CSARDPQGTLDEQYF.